This TCR beta chain was sequenced during a study of shared clonotypes between healthy human individuals. Findings and caveats of the study: Memory subsets generally showed lower estimated richness than naive subsets. Clonotype sharing among donors likely depends on sequencing depth.

Authors' processing steps: Filtering differed, since immunoSEQ gave only junction sequences and no quality scores. Some clones are missing from TCRdb's copy, which holds only in-frame ones; the method was immunoSEQ multiplex PCR. D and trimming were read from the DNA, whereas the V and J calls and clone size are those reported in that table. The sample shows over 1.4 million clones, around 95% of them seen only once. A note on this clone: No antigen is known for it. The same CDR3 arises from other DNA sequences in this sample as well.

Germline V CDR1 and CDR2: SGHTA, FQGTGA. The V end was cut by 1 base, the J end by 9 bases, with 7 bases between. CDR3 length equals 12 residues. Subsets obtained from CD4+ cells comprised CD45RA+ naive and CD45RA-negative memory cells. The TCR was taken from a man under 40 in good health. The gene calls are TRBV7-3 and TRBJ2-1; D possibly corresponds to TRBD2 (6 bases). The specimen was naive CD4+ T cells sorted from blood. Subset described: CD45RA+ positively selected. The CDR3 region is CASSLNGGEQFF. CDR3 in DNA: TGTGCCAGCAGCTTAAACGGGGGTGAGCAGTTCTTC. Complete variable domain (other parts from reference TRBV7-3 and TRBJ2-1): GAGVSQTPSNKVTEKGKYVELRCDPISGHTALYWYRQSLGQGPEFLIYFQGTGAADDSGLPNDRFFAVRPEGSVSTLKIQRTERGDSAVYLCASSLNGGEQFFGPGTRLTVL.